This T cell receptor (beta chain) is from a study of blood T cell repertoires in COVID-19. Study-wide background: The United States, Italy and Spain provided the acute and convalescent COVID-19 samples.

Method: immunoSEQ multiplex PCR; TCRdb's copy keeps in-frame clones and lacks some. The sample records roughly 230,000 clones, about 88% being singletons. Looked up from germline, CDR1 is MNHEY and CDR2 is SMNVEV (reference sequence). The J segment lost 3 bases and the V segment lost 6 bases, leaving 14 bases of the junction unmatched. This CDR3 is built from 16 residues. In terms of age and location, participants ranged from roughly 18 to 95 years and lived in roughly 22 US areas. The material sequenced was PBMCs or T cells enriched from blood (not recorded which). This TCR derives from a woman aged 50 to 60 who had been exposed to COVID-19. This chain uses TRBV27 with TRBJ2-7, with TRBD1 matching over 7 bases. The CDR3 DNA is TGTGCCAGCAGACCTTCCACAGGGGAGTACGGCTACGAGCAGTACTTC. It specifies CASRPSTGEYGYEQYF.